Listed below are T cell receptor beta chains from one sample, sequenced in a study of cytomegalovirus exposure and HLA in healthy donors. Data came from immunoSEQ multiplex PCR; TCRdb stores just in-frame clones and leaves some out. In the table there are 210,000 or so clones, 77% of which are singletons. The sample consisted of PBMCs. The receptors derive from an older woman in good health and CMV-seropositive. The CDR3 runs from the conserved cysteine through the conserved F or W. Fields, in order: V gene, J gene, CDR3 length, D gene, clone size, CDR3 protein, CDR3 DNA. A D gene is named only where the DNA matches it firmly. The size entry is marked missing in some rows and otherwise reads once, few, many or a size class.

TRBV4-3,TRBJ1-2,14,.,.,CASSQDNFGGGYTF,TGCGCCAGCAGCCAAGACAACTTTGGAGGGGGCTACACCTTC
TRBV18,TRBJ2-7,15,TRBD1,few,CASSLTPDRVGEQYF,TGTGCCAGCTCACTAACTCCGGACAGGGTTGGCGAGCAGTACTTC
TRBV6-5,TRBJ2-7,14,TRBD1,.,CASSYTLQGYEQYF,TGTGCCAGCAGTTACACACTACAGGGGTACGAGCAGTACTTC
TRBV7-8,TRBJ1-4,15,.,.,CASSLGRATNEKLFF,TGTGCCAGCAGCTTAGGGCGGGCAACTAATGAAAAACTGTTTTTT
TRBV28,TRBJ2-7,12,.,.,CASRWSSYEQYF,TGTGCCAGTCGGTGGTCCTCCTACGAGCAGTACTTC
TRBV18,TRBJ2-1,15,TRBD2,.,CASSPGTSGSPEQFF,TGTGCCAGCTCACCGGGGACTAGCGGGAGCCCAGAGCAGTTCTTC
TRBV5-1,TRBJ2-3,12,.,.,CASSLSTDTQYF,TGCGCCAGCAGCCTAAGCACAGATACGCAGTATTTT
TRBV5-1,TRBJ1-2,13,.,once,CASSLEGSPGYTF,TGCGCCAGCAGCTTGGAGGGGTCCCCTGGCTACACCTTC
TRBV2,TRBJ2-3,15,TRBD2,.,CATKGGTSGIGTQYF,TGTGCCACCAAGGGAGGAACTAGCGGGATCGGTACGCAGTATTTT
TRBV5-4,TRBJ1-3,14,.,.,CASSSRSSGNTIYF,TGTGCCAGCAGCTCACGGAGCTCTGGAAACACCATATATTTT
TRBV5-8,TRBJ2-2,15,.,.,CASSNRGLVTGELFF,TGTGCCAGCAGCAACAGGGGACTCGTCACCGGGGAGCTGTTTTTT
TRBV28,TRBJ2-7,15,.,.,CASSERPVPSYEQYF,TGTGCCAGCAGTGAACGCCCGGTACCCTCCTACGAGCAGTACTTC
TRBV7-2,TRBJ2-7,16,TRBD2,few,CASSLGITSGTYEQYF,TGTGCCAGCAGCTTAGGGATAACTAGCGGAACCTACGAGCAGTACTTC
TRBV7-9,TRBJ1-1,13,.,.,CSSKNRGGTEAFF,TGTTCCAGCAAAAACCGGGGGGGCACTGAAGCTTTCTTT
TRBV19,TRBJ1-2,14,.,.,CASSTAGRAYGYTF,TGTGCCAGTAGTACGGCGGGCAGAGCCTATGGCTACACCTTC
TRBV21-1,TRBJ2-7,15,.,.,CASSKLDRVSYEQYF,TGTGCCAGCAGCAAATTAGATCGAGTCTCCTACGAGCAGTACTTC
TRBV9,TRBJ2-3,13,TRBD2,.,CASSVGLAGGQYF,TGTGCCAGCAGCGTAGGACTAGCAGGTGGGCAGTATTTT
TRBV29-1,TRBJ2-7,12,.,.,CSVEESTYEQYF,TGCAGCGTTGAAGAGTCCACCTACGAGCAGTACTTC
TRBV9,TRBJ2-3,14,TRBD2,.,CASSVGGGADTQYF,TGTGCCAGCAGCGTTGGCGGGGGGGCAGATACGCAGTATTTT
TRBV2,TRBJ2-7,14,.,.,CASSATGISYEQYF,TGTGCCAGCAGTGCCACAGGAATCTCCTACGAGCAGTACTTC
TRBV7-6,TRBJ2-5,15,.,.,CASSLVSGLVETQYF,TGTGCCAGCAGCTTAGTGTCAGGGTTGGTAGAGACCCAGTACTTC
TRBV6-5,TRBJ1-3,12,.,.,CASKAGGNTIYF,TGTGCCAGCAAAGCAGGGGGAAACACCATATATTTT
TRBV2,TRBJ1-6,14,.,.,CASRPGPGAPPLHF,TGTGCCAGCAGGCCGGGACCGGGAGCTCCACCCCTCCACTTT
TRBV5-1,TRBJ1-1,14,.,.,CASSLDRTTLEAFF,TGCGCCAGCAGCTTGGATCGAACCACTTTAGAAGCTTTCTTT
TRBV10-2,TRBJ2-3,15,.,few,CASRGGRASTDTQYF,TGCGCCAGCCGTGGGGGGCGAGCAAGCACAGATACGCAGTATTTT
TRBV9,TRBJ2-1,19,TRBD2,.,CASSLSGTSGGGPYNEQFF,TGTGCCAGCAGCCTCTCCGGGACTAGCGGGGGGGGACCCTACAATGAGCAGTTCTTC
TRBV25-1,TRBJ1-1,17,TRBD1,once,CASSGPGGRNDDTEAFF,TGTGCCAGCAGTGGTCCAGGGGGGAGAAATGATGACACTGAAGCTTTCTTT
TRBV6-5,TRBJ1-1,15,.,once,CASSYWSGMHTEAFF,TGTGCCAGCAGTTACTGGTCCGGGATGCACACTGAAGCTTTCTTT
TRBV7-7,TRBJ1-5,19,.,.,CASSLTSGGKHDSNQPQHF,TGTGCCAGCAGCTTAACAAGTGGGGGCAAGCATGATAGCAATCAGCCCCAGCATTTT
TRBV11-2,TRBJ2-1,14,TRBD2,few,CASRPVGGTNEQFF,TGTGCCAGCAGACCAGTGGGGGGGACGAATGAGCAGTTCTTC
TRBV19,TRBJ1-5,14,TRBD1,.,CASSTTGGIQPQHF,TGTGCCAGTAGTACAACAGGGGGGATTCAGCCCCAGCATTTT
TRBV6-1,TRBJ1-3,17,.,.,CASSDRQPVDFGNTIYF,TGTGCCAGCAGTGATAGACAGCCGGTCGACTTCGGAAACACCATATATTTT
TRBV2,TRBJ1-4,15,.,.,CASIVQGQKGEKLFF,TGTGCCAGCATAGTACAGGGACAAAAGGGAGAAAAACTGTTTTTT
TRBV5-1,TRBJ2-5,14,.,.,CASSLAGGNGEQYF,TGCGCCAGCAGCTTGGCGGGGGGCAATGGGGAGCAGTACTTC
TRBV29-1,TRBJ1-2,14,TRBD1,.,CSARTGNIGYGYTF,TGCAGCGCTAGGACAGGGAATATCGGCTATGGCTACACCTTC
TRBV2,TRBJ2-5,13,.,once,CASSEIVLETQYF,TGTGCCAGCAGTGAGATAGTTTTGGAGACCCAGTACTTC
TRBV27,TRBJ1-2,14,.,.,CASSLARGERGYTF,TGTGCCAGCAGTTTAGCCAGGGGAGAACGTGGCTACACCTTC
TRBV5-3,TRBJ1-6,15,.,few,CARSPSSSYNSPLHF,TGTGCCAGAAGCCCTTCCAGCTCCTATAATTCACCCCTCCACTTT
TRBV5-6,TRBJ2-7,14,TRBD2,.,CASKDRLADYEQYF,TGTGCCAGCAAAGACAGACTAGCGGACTACGAGCAGTACTTC
TRBV5-5,TRBJ2-5,14,TRBD2,.,CASNIGGGVETQYF,TGTGCCAGCAATATAGGTGGGGGGGTAGAGACCCAGTACTTC
TRBV9,TRBJ2-3,15,TRBD1,.,CASSVQGAVSDTQYF,TGTGCCAGCAGCGTCCAGGGGGCAGTCTCGGATACGCAGTATTTT
TRBV5-1,TRBJ2-3,16,TRBD2,.,CASSAGLAGFTDTQYF,TGCGCCAGCAGCGCGGGACTAGCGGGGTTCACAGATACGCAGTATTTT
TRBV7-2,TRBJ2-1,14,.,.,CASSPVLASDEQFF,TGTGCCAGCAGCCCAGTCCTAGCGAGTGATGAGCAGTTCTTC
TRBV4-3,TRBJ1-1,16,TRBD1,few,CASSPQLARGVTEAFF,TGCGCCAGCAGCCCCCAACTGGCCAGGGGGGTCACTGAAGCTTTCTTT
TRBV5-1,TRBJ2-1,15,.,.,CASSIQDAGYNEQFF,TGCGCCAGCAGCATACAAGACGCGGGTTACAATGAGCAGTTCTTC
TRBV5-6,TRBJ1-2,13,.,.,CASSLFQGYGYTF,TGTGCCAGCAGCTTGTTTCAGGGCTATGGCTACACCTTC
TRBV7-2,TRBJ2-5,15,TRBD2,.,CASSLVSGGEETQYF,TGTGCCAGCAGCTTAGTAAGCGGGGGGGAAGAGACCCAGTACTTC
TRBV11-2,TRBJ2-4,12,.,.,CASSRGTYIQYF,TGTGCCAGCAGCCGGGGGACGTACATTCAGTACTTC
TRBV9,TRBJ1-3,16,TRBD1,.,CASSADRRSSGNTIYF,TGTGCCAGCAGCGCGGACAGGAGATCCTCTGGAAACACCATATATTTT
TRBV7-8,TRBJ2-2,16,.,.,CASSLRQGGNTGELFF,TGTGCCAGCAGCTTAAGGCAGGGTGGGAACACCGGGGAGCTGTTTTTT
TRBV5-6,TRBJ2-5,16,TRBD2,.,CASSLGQDPWEGTQYF,TGTGCCAGCAGCTTGGGGCAGGACCCTTGGGAGGGGACCCAGTACTTC
TRBV21-1,TRBJ1-5,15,.,.,CADPKKGAGNQPQHF,TGTGCCGACCCCAAAAAGGGGGCGGGTAATCAGCCCCAGCATTTT
TRBV29-1,TRBJ1-2,12,.,.,CSVGGQNYGYTF,TGCAGCGTTGGTGGACAGAACTATGGCTACACCTTC
TRBV7-9,TRBJ1-6,15,TRBD1,few,CASSWGTGRNSPLHF,TGTGCCAGCAGCTGGGGGACAGGGCGAAATTCACCCCTCCACTTT
TRBV30,TRBJ1-6,12,TRBD1,.,CAVGQAQVALHF,TGTGCCGTCGGACAGGCCCAAGTCGCCCTCCACTTT
TRBV5-4,TRBJ2-2,18,TRBD1,once,CASSLAGQGRVNTGELFF,TGTGCCAGCAGCTTGGCGGGACAGGGGCGAGTGAACACCGGGGAGCTGTTTTTT
TRBV29-1,TRBJ2-1,14,TRBD2,once,CSVVLAGEGYEQFF,TGCAGCGTAGTACTAGCGGGAGAGGGCTATGAGCAGTTCTTC
TRBV18,TRBJ1-4,16,.,.,CASSPFDSTTNEKLFF,TGTGCCAGCTCACCTTTCGACAGTACAACTAATGAAAAACTGTTTTTT